The 31 T cell receptor beta chains below all came from one sample that was sequenced in a study of T cell responses to AZD1222 COVID-19 vaccine (dated by TCRdb to 2020 to 2023). The library was prepared using the immunoSEQ multiplex PCR assay. TCRdb limited this immuneACCESS table to in-frame rearrangements with V and J called. A share of clones is missing; checked studies link under half to unresolved V genes, and the rest is unexplained. The sample data list fewer than 110,000 clones, and less than 95% of these were observed just once. The ten most abundant clones make up 4% to 6% of the sample. The meaning of the sample's time point label: baseline before first vaccination. Sample: peripheral blood, taken on day 0 of AZD1222 vaccination. The receptors derive from an adult in good health.

The V call is TRBV6-5, the J call TRBJ1-1; no clear D gene. V lost 3 bases to trimming and J lost 1 base, with 6 bases between them. The CDR3 extends over 13 amino acids. The germline gives CDR1 MNHEY, CDR2 SVGAGI. The CDR3 sequence is CASSYGWNTEAFF. CDR3 nucleotide sequence: TGTGCCAGCAGTTATGGATGGAACACTGAAGCTTTCTTT.

The chain has TRBV28 and TRBJ2-7, with 9 bases matching TRBD2. Trimming took 10 bases from V and 5 from J; bases not matched to a gene: 15. The CDR3 sequence is 15 residues long. The germline V gene encodes CDR1 MDHEN and CDR2 SYDVKM. The CDR3 protein is CAISSRTSALDEQYF. CDR3 DNA sequence: TGTGCCATTTCCTCTCGGACTAGCGCCCTTGACGAGCAGTACTTC. The whole variable domain, remainder taken from reference TRBV28 and TRBJ2-7, is DVKVTQSSRYLVKRTGEKVFLECVQDMDHENMFWYRQDPGLGLRLIYFSYDVKMKEKGDIPEGYSVSREKKERFSLILESASTNQTSMYLCAISSRTSALDEQYFGPGTRLTVT.

The chain links TRBV4-2 to TRBJ2-1; D not certain. Trimming shortened V by 3 bases and J by 2 bases, and 11 bases separated the two germline ends. In germline, CDR1 is LGHNA, CDR2 YNFKEQ. This CDR3 is built from 15 residues. The CDR3 DNA follows: TGTGCCAGCAGCCATAGGATTCGGACCTACAATGAGCAGTTCTTC. It is translated as CASSHRIRTYNEQFF.

The chain is built from TRBV5-1 and TRBJ1-4; D not certain. This CDR3 spans 15 amino acids. Germline V gene sequence: CDR1 SGHRS, CDR2 YFSETQ. Trimming cost V 3 bases and J 5 bases, with 14 bases left between them. The CDR3 sequence is CASSWLGYKNEKLFF. For the CDR3, the DNA is TGCGCCAGCAGCTGGTTAGGGTACAAGAATGAAAAACTGTTTTTT.

CDR3 coding DNA: TGTGCCAGCAGCTTAAGACAGGGGCTGGGCACTGAAGCTTTCTTT. Its translation is CASSLRQGLGTEAFF. The chain carries TRBV11-1 and TRBJ1-1; 8 positions agree with TRBD1. V shed 2 bases, J shed 4 bases, and the junction held 6 bases outside the gene matches. Germline values: CDR1 SGHAT, CDR2 FQDESV (reference sequence). This CDR3 spans 15 amino acids. Looking up the rest from reference TRBV11-1 and TRBJ1-1 gives the full variable domain: EAEVAQSPRYKITEKSQAVAFWCDPISGHATLYWYRQILGQGPELLVQFQDESVVDDSQLPKDRFSAERLKGVDSTLKIQPAELGDSAMYLCASSLRQGLGTEAFFGQGTRLTVV.

This clone was recorded once. The chain links TRBV7-3 to TRBJ1-1; unclear D gene. Per germline, CDR1 SGHTA and CDR2 FQGTGA. Trimming removed 8 bases from V and 0 bases from J, with 10 bases in between. The CDR3 spans 13 residues. The CDR3 is CASSLGMNTEAFF. Here the CDR3 DNA reads TGTGCCAGCTCTCTCGGAATGAACACTGAAGCTTTCTTT.

This sequence joins TRBV30 and TRBJ2-3, with D unclear. The CDR3 runs to 12 residues. V lost 0 bases, J lost 4 bases, and 5 bases lay in between. Germline lookup yields CDR1 GTSNPN and CDR2 SVGIG (reference sequence). Here the CDR3 DNA reads TGTGCCTGGAGTGTGATAGCAGATACGCAGTATTTT. Translation gives CAWSVIADTQYF. The variable domain in full, with the rest retrieved from reference TRBV30 and TRBJ2-3, is SQTIHQWPATLVQPVGSPLSLECTVEGTSNPNLYWYRQAAGRGLQLLFYSVGIGQISSEVPQNLSASRPQDRQFILSSKKLLLSDSGFYLCAWSVIADTQYFGPGTRLTVL.

This clone was recorded only once. This sequence joins TRBV15 and TRBJ1-1, with D uncertain. Trimming shortened V by 2 bases and J by 3 bases, and 10 bases separated the two germline ends. Germline assignment: CDR1 LNHNV and CDR2 YYDKDF (reference sequence). The CDR3 loop spans 14 amino acids. The CDR3 region has the DNA TGTGCCACCAGCAGACAGCAACTGGACACTGAAGCTTTCTTT. This encodes CATSRQQLDTEAFF.

The J gene is TRBJ1-2, the V gene TRBV7-2; the D is unclear. The CDR3 totals 15 residues. Germline loops: CDR1 SGHTA, CDR2 FQGNSA. V was cut by 5 bases and J by 3 bases, with 16 bases left in between. CDR3 loop: CASSVFRTGDYGYTF. CDR3 nucleotide sequence: TGTGCCAGCAGCGTATTCAGGACCGGCGACTATGGCTACACCTTC.

The chain combines TRBV19 with TRBJ2-1; D perhaps matches TRBD2 (6 bases). Germline-derived CDR1 and CDR2 are LNHDA and SQIVND (reference sequence). The CDR3 sequence is 15 residues long. The V end lost 1 base, the J end lost 2 bases, and 9 bases lay between the germline ends. CDR3 DNA: TGTGCCAGTAGTATAGCGGGGGTTGCCTACAATGAGCAGTTCTTC. Protein: CASSIAGVAYNEQFF. Supplemented by reference TRBV19 and TRBJ2-1, the full variable domain reads DGGITQSPKYLFRKEGQNVTLSCEQNLNHDAMYWYRQDPGQGLRLIYYSQIVNDFQKGDIAEGYSVSREKKESFPLTVTSAQKNPTAFYLCASSIAGVAYNEQFFGPGTRLTVL.

The V gene is TRBV7-3, the J gene TRBJ1-6; D might be TRBD1 (5 bases). The CDR3 contains 15 residues. Trimming pared 1 base from V and 6 bases from J, leaving 10 bases between. The germline V gene has CDR1 SGHTA and CDR2 FQGTGA. The CDR3 loop is CASSLNPGINSPLHF. The CDR3 region has the DNA TGTGCCAGCAGCTTAAACCCAGGGATTAATTCACCCCTCCACTTT.

This clone has only one observation. CDR3 protein: CASSLVGREVYEQYF. In DNA form, the CDR3 reads TGTGCCAGCAGCTTAGTGGGCAGGGAAGTCTACGAGCAGTACTTC. The V call is TRBV7-9, the J call TRBJ2-7, with D maybe TRBD1 (5 bases). The V end lost 1 base, the J end lost 3 bases, and 13 bases lay between the germline ends. The CDR3 is 15 amino acids. CDR1 is SEHNR, CDR2 FQNEAQ, per germline (reference sequence). The entire variable domain, with the rest obtained from reference TRBV7-9 and TRBJ2-7, is as follows: DTGVSQNPRHKITKRGQNVTFRCDPISEHNRLYWYRQTLGQGPEFLTYFQNEAQLEKSRLLSDRFSAERPKGSFSTLEIQRTEQGDSAMYLCASSLVGREVYEQYFGPGTRLTVT.

This clone has only one observation. The chain employs TRBV28 and TRBJ2-7; TRBD1 matches 8 bases. CDR3 length: 14 residues. CDR1 and CDR2 from the germline V gene are MDHEN and SYDVKM. The junction had 5 bases not matched to a gene; V was cut back by 1 base and J by 6 bases. The CDR3 DNA sequence: TGTGCCAGCAGTTTATCCAGGGGGCGTACCGAGCAGTACTTC. Translating gives CASSLSRGRTEQYF.

The chain couples TRBV30 to TRBJ1-1; possible D gene TRBD1, 6 bases. Germline CDR1 is GTSNPN and CDR2 is SVGIG (reference sequence). The CDR3 totals 12 residues. Trimming removed 7 bases at V and 4 bases at J, with 13 bases between. The CDR3 loop reads CAFTGGPTEAFF. The DNA of the CDR3 is TGTGCCTTCACGGGGGGGCCCACTGAAGCTTTCTTT.

J is TRBJ2-1 and V is TRBV6-5, with a tentative D call TRBD2 (6 bases). V dropped 5 bases and J dropped 5 bases, with 13 bases sitting between them. There are 14 residues in the CDR3. Germline assignment: CDR1 MNHEY and CDR2 SVGAGI. The CDR3 region is CASSLGWGDNEQFF. CDR3 in DNA: TGTGCCAGCAGTCTAGGATGGGGGGACAATGAGCAGTTCTTC.

The rearrangement joins TRBV11-2 to TRBJ2-7, with no clear D. The CDR3 loop spans 14 amino acids. Germline loops: CDR1 SGHAT, CDR2 FQNNGV. The V gene lost 2 bases and the J gene lost 7 bases, with 15 bases spanning the gap. CDR3 coding DNA: TGTGCCAGCAGCTTATTTGGCCCTACGGATGAGCAGTACTTC. Its translation is CASSLFGPTDEQYF.

The rearrangement links TRBV7-9 to TRBJ1-1; no clear D. V dropped 6 bases and J dropped 2 bases, with 10 bases sitting between them. CDR1 and CDR2 (germline): SEHNR, FQNEAQ (reference sequence). The CDR3 runs 13 residues. The CDR3 DNA reads TGTGCCAGCAGACCTTTGACCAACACTGAAGCTTTCTTT. Translation: CASRPLTNTEAFF.

V and J are TRBV18 and TRBJ2-7; D call uncertain. Per germline, CDR1 KGHSH and CDR2 LQKENI. The V and J ends lost 6 bases and 1 base respectively, with 16 bases between them. The CDR3 is 15 residues long. CDR3 region: CASSPVDISSYEQYF. The DNA of the CDR3 is TGTGCCAGCTCCCCGGTCGACATTTCTTCCTACGAGCAGTACTTC. Full variable domain (outside the CDR3, taken from reference TRBV18 and TRBJ2-7): NAGVMQNPRHLVRRRGQEARLRCSPMKGHSHVYWYRQLPEEGLKFMVYLQKENIIDESGMPKERFSAEFPKEGPSILRIQQVVRGDSAAYFCASSPVDISSYEQYFGPGTRLTVT.

The V gene is TRBV27, the J gene TRBJ1-4, with D possibly being TRBD1 (6 bases). Germline V CDR1 and CDR2: MNHEY, SMNVEV (reference sequence). V was clipped by 5 bases and J by 7 bases, with 11 bases between them. CDR3 size: 13 residues. The CDR3 DNA follows: TGTGCCAGCAGTAGGATCAGGGGTGAAAAACTGTTTTTT. This gives the protein CASSRIRGEKLFF. Complete variable domain (other parts from reference TRBV27 and TRBJ1-4): EAQVTQNPRYLITVTGKKLTVTCSQNMNHEYMSWYRQDPGLGLRQIYYSMNVEVTDKGDVPEGYKVSRKEKRNFPLILESPSPNQTSLYFCASSRIRGEKLFFGSGTQLSVL.

The rearrangement links TRBV4-1 to TRBJ2-1, with 7 bases matching TRBD1. The V gene end was trimmed by 2 bases and the J gene end by 3 bases; junction bases not matched to a gene: 4. This CDR3 is 15 amino acids long. Germline assignment: CDR1 MGHRA and CDR2 YSYEKL. CDR3 coding DNA: TGCGCCAGCAGCCAAACAGGGGTGGGCTACAATGAGCAGTTCTTC. Translating it yields CASSQTGVGYNEQFF.

The J gene is TRBJ1-2, the V gene TRBV19; unclear D gene. Trimming cost V 5 bases and J 4 bases, with 11 bases left between them. This CDR3 has 13 residues. CDR1 and CDR2 (germline): LNHDA, SQIVND (reference sequence). The CDR3 sequence: CASSEEGTYGYTF. The CDR3 region has the DNA TGTGCCAGTAGTGAGGAGGGAACCTATGGCTACACCTTC.

The chain is built from TRBV6-5 and TRBJ1-2; D uncertain. The CDR3 runs to 13 residues. The V end was cut by 6 bases, the J end by 4 bases, with 12 bases between. Germline lookup yields CDR1 MNHEY and CDR2 SVGAGI. CDR3 sequence (DNA): TGTGCCAGCAGATTAACAGCTTCCTATGGCTACACCTTC. This gives the protein CASRLTASYGYTF.

V usage is TRBV30 and J usage is TRBJ2-3; D remains ambiguous. This CDR3 is built from 12 residues. Germline CDR1 GTSNPN, CDR2 SVGIG (reference sequence). V dropped 3 bases and J dropped 3 bases, with 7 bases sitting between them. For the CDR3, the DNA is TGTGCCTGGAGGGTGACGACAGATACGCAGTATTTT. Residues: CAWRVTTDTQYF.

Here the CDR3 DNA reads TGTGCCAGCAGTGAAGCGCGACAATTCCCGGGAGCTAGGGGCTATGGCTACACCTTC. Translation: CASSEARQFPGARGYGYTF. The gene calls are TRBV6-1 and TRBJ1-2; D might be TRBD1 (5 bases). Trimming shortened V by 0 bases and J by 4 bases, and 24 bases separated the two germline ends. The germline V gene has CDR1 MNHNS and CDR2 SASEGT. The CDR3 sequence is 19 residues long.

The chain is built from TRBV28 and TRBJ1-2; D ambiguous. This CDR3 is built from 12 residues. V gave up 4 bases and J gave up 5 bases, with 8 bases separating them. Germline V lookup: CDR1 MDHEN, CDR2 SYDVKM. The CDR3 here is CASSSRTYGYTF. For the CDR3, the DNA is TGTGCCAGCAGTTCGAGGACGTATGGCTACACCTTC.

The genes are TRBV30 and TRBJ2-3; a possible D gene is TRBD1 (5 bases). Germline V gene lookup returns CDR1 GTSNPN and CDR2 SVGIG (reference sequence). Trimming stripped 5 bases from V and 10 bases from J, with 13 bases between. CDR3 length: 11 amino acids. This CDR3 is CAWGDGAAQYF. In nucleotides, the CDR3 is TGTGCCTGGGGAGATGGGGCGGCGCAGTATTTT.

This rearrangement joins TRBV28 to TRBJ1-4; D gene unclear. CDR1 and CDR2 (germline): MDHEN, SYDVKM. This CDR3 spans 13 amino acids. Trimming removed 6 bases at V and 6 bases at J, with 11 bases between. DNA for the CDR3: TGTGCCAGCAGCCAGCGGGAGGATGAAAAACTGTTTTTT. Residues: CASSQREDEKLFF.

The chain employs TRBV29-1 and TRBJ2-1; 7 bases line up with TRBD2. CDR3 length equals 11 residues. Germline-derived CDR1 and CDR2 are SQVTM and ANQGSEA. V was pared by 7 bases and J by 7 bases, with 4 bases of the junction left unmatched. For the CDR3, the DNA is TGCAGCGCCTGGGAGGGGAATGAGCAGTTCTTC. Its protein product is CSAWEGNEQFF.

The chain uses TRBV20-1 and TRBJ2-1, with D maybe TRBD2 (6 bases). V was shortened by 1 base and J by 10 bases, with 8 bases between the two germline ends. Germline V gene sequence: CDR1 DFQATT, CDR2 SNEGSKA (reference sequence). The CDR3 covers 11 residues. The DNA for the CDR3 is TGCAGTGCTAGAGCCAGCGGGGAGCAGTTCTTC. Translation: CSARASGEQFF.

The V call is TRBV12-5, the J call TRBJ1-5; 8 bases match TRBD1. V lost 2 bases to trimming and J lost 4 bases; unmatched junction nucleotides: 4. Germline V CDR1 and CDR2: LGHNT, FRNRAP. The length of the CDR3 is 15 residues. CDR3 nucleotides: TGTGCTAGTGGTTTGCCCGGACAGGGAAATCAGCCCCAGCATTTT. It specifies CASGLPGQGNQPQHF.

V is TRBV10-3 and J is TRBJ2-1; TRBD1 matches at 9 bases. The V segment lost 4 bases and the J segment 4 bases; nucleotides outside the gene matches: 2. CDR3 length equals 14 residues. CDR1 and CDR2 from the germline V gene are ENHRY and SYGVKD. Here the CDR3 DNA reads TGTGCCATCAGTGGACAGGGGGGGTACAATGAGCAGTTCTTC. Translation gives CAISGQGGYNEQFF.